The 24 T cell receptor beta chains listed next were all sequenced from one sample in a study of breast tumors, draining lymph nodes, adjacent tissues. TCRdb redid the calling of the multiplex PCR reads with MiXCR, one entry per CDR3 protein. This table has approximately 63,000 distinct CDR3 sequences, around 52% appearing once. Sequences were obtained from breast tumor tissue. The source is a female donor with breast cancer. Some clones in this sample may be carry-over from other donors' samples.

This chain connects TRBV2 to TRBJ2-3; the match to TRBD2 covers 8 bases. Per germline, CDR1 SNHLY and CDR2 FYNNEI. The trim removed 6 bases at V and 6 bases at J, leaving 11 bases unmatched. The CDR3 extends over 15 amino acids. CDR3 DNA: TGTGCCAGCAGCGGGGGACTAGTGAGGGGTGATACGCAGTATTTT. Encoded protein: CASSGGLVRGDTQYF. The full variable domain, with the rest looked up from reference TRBV2 and TRBJ2-3, is EPEVTQTPSHQVTQMGQEVILRCVPISNHLYFYWYRQILGQKVEFLVSFYNNEISEKSEIFDDQFSVERPDGSNFTLKIRSTKLEDSAMYFCASSGGLVRGDTQYFGPGTRLTVL.

The gene calls are TRBV29-1 and TRBJ2-7; 10 bases line up with TRBD1. Trimming cost V 5 bases and J 1 base; bases outside gene matches: 5. The CDR3 totals 14 residues. The germline V gene encodes CDR1 SQVTM and CDR2 ANQGSEA. Written as DNA, the CDR3 is TGCAGCGTTACCGGGACAGGGGTTTCCTACGAGCAGTACTTC. Encoded protein: CSVTGTGVSYEQYF.

In its sample, this clonotype was seen many times. This chain links TRBV7-8 with TRBJ1-4; D is ambiguous. Trimming took off 2 bases at V and 0 bases at J, with 16 bases between the two ends. Looked up from germline, CDR1 is SGHVS and CDR2 is FQNEAQ. This CDR3 spans 18 amino acids. The CDR3 is CASSLKAPGWSTNEKLFF. As DNA, the CDR3 is TGTGCCAGCAGCTTAAAGGCCCCCGGGTGGTCAACTAATGAAAAACTGTTTTTT.

In its sample, this clonotype was seen a few times. The chain combines TRBV2 with TRBJ2-3, with a weak D call TRBD1 (5 bases). V lost 7 bases and J lost 0, with 8 bases in between. CDR3 length equals 13 residues. CDR1 is SNHLY, CDR2 FYNNEI, per germline. As DNA, the CDR3 is TGTGCCAGCACGACAGTTAGCACAGATACGCAGTATTTT. Amino acids: CASTTVSTDTQYF.

This clonotype was seen at least ten times. The genes are TRBV19 and TRBJ1-5, with D unresolved. CDR1 LNHDA and CDR2 SQIVND come from the germline V gene (reference sequence). CDR3 size: 14 residues. The V end was cut by 7 bases, the J end by 6 bases, with 16 bases between. This CDR3 reads CASNPSGWGQPQHF. The CDR3 region has the DNA TGTGCCAGTAATCCCTCAGGTTGGGGTCAGCCCCAGCATTTT.

The chain is built from TRBV2 and TRBJ1-6; 10 bases map to TRBD1. CDR1 is SNHLY, CDR2 FYNNEI, per germline. Losses at the gene ends were 6 bases for V and 10 bases for J; bases not matched to a gene: 3. The length of the CDR3 is 13 residues. The CDR3 DNA reads TGTGCCAGCAGGGGACAGGGGAGGTCACCCCTCCACTTT. Translating it yields CASRGQGRSPLHF.

A remark on this clonotype: A read error may produce the germline difference seen at one junction end. The gene calls are TRBV5-1 and TRBJ2-3, with TRBD2 identical over 12 bases. This CDR3 has 16 amino acids. Germline CDR1 reads SGHRS; CDR2 reads YFSETQ. CDR3 amino acids: CASSGGLAGSTDTQYF. CDR3 in DNA: TGTGCCAGCAGCGGCGGACTAGCGGGATCCACAGATACGCAGTATTTT.

The chain is built from TRBV25-1 and TRBJ2-7, with D perhaps TRBD1 (6 bases). CDR1 and CDR2 from the germline V gene are MGHDK and SYGVNS. Trimming pared 2 bases from V and 1 base from J, leaving 18 bases between. The CDR3 consists of 17 residues. The DNA of the CDR3 is TGTGCCAGCAGTGAAAACCCCCCGGACAGATTTTCCTACGAGCAGTACTTC. Its translation is CASSENPPDRFSYEQYF.

The table lists this clonotype with a count of one. V is TRBV18 and J is TRBJ1-3; D ambiguous. The CDR3 contains 15 residues. CDR1 is KGHSH and CDR2 is LQKENI in the germline V gene. Trimming removed 3 bases at V and 2 bases at J, with 11 bases between. The CDR3 here is CASSPGKGPGNTIYF. CDR3 bases: TGTGCCAGCTCACCGGGGAAAGGCCCTGGAAACACCATATATTTT.

This chain joins TRBV24-1 and TRBJ2-2; 9 bases align to TRBD2. CDR3 length: 13 amino acids. CDR1 KGHDR and CDR2 SFDVKD come from the germline V gene. J lost 5 bases, V lost 12 bases, and 6 bases had no gene match. CDR3 coding DNA: TGTGCCGGCGGGGGGGCGTCGACCGGGGAGCTGTTTTTT. This sequence encodes CAGGGASTGELFF.

This clonotype has at least ten counts. The chain recombines TRBV10-2 with TRBJ1-2, with D maybe TRBD1 (6 bases). CDR3 length: 13 amino acids. Germline V CDR1 and CDR2: WSHSY, SAAADI. V dropped 3 bases and J dropped 5 bases, with 10 bases sitting between them. CDR3 in DNA: TGCGCCAGCAGTGATCAGGGGACATATGGCTACACCTTC. This gives the protein CASSDQGTYGYTF.

This clonotype has a single count. The chain links TRBV2 to TRBJ1-6; possibly TRBD1 for D (5 bases). The CDR3 runs 15 residues. V was clipped by 7 bases and J by 8 bases, with 18 bases between them. CDR1 and CDR2 from the germline V gene are SNHLY and FYNNEI. In DNA form, the CDR3 reads TGTGCCAGCATTCGCACGGCAGGGCTCGATTCACCCCTCCACTTT. It codes for CASIRTAGLDSPLHF.

V usage is TRBV16 and J usage is TRBJ1-6; D gene ambiguous. The V end lost 0 bases, the J end lost 5 bases, and 2 bases lay between the germline ends. The germline V gene has CDR1 KGHSY and CDR2 FQNENV. The CDR3 is 13 residues long. The CDR3 nucleotides read TGTGCCAGCAGCCAATCGGATAATTCACCCCTCCACTTT. This encodes CASSQSDNSPLHF.

The genes are TRBV4-1 and TRBJ2-3; no reliable D call. The CDR3 sequence is 13 residues long. The V gene lost 1 base and the J gene lost 1 base, with 3 bases spanning the gap. Germline V lookup: CDR1 MGHRA, CDR2 YSYEKL. For the CDR3, the DNA is TGCGCCAGCAGCCAAGTCCGCACAGATACGCAGTATTTT. Amino acids: CASSQVRTDTQYF.

The rearrangement uses TRBV19 and TRBJ2-3, with 14 nucleotides matching TRBD2. The germline gives CDR1 LNHDA, CDR2 SQIVND (reference sequence). The CDR3 extends over 18 amino acids. V was clipped by 11 bases and J by 5 bases; unmatched bases: 18. CDR3 DNA: TGTGCCTCCGTAAGCGGGGGGACTAGCGGGAGTGTTAGAGATACGCAGTATTTT. The encoded protein is CASVSGGTSGSVRDTQYF. The full variable domain, in which reference TRBV19 and TRBJ2-3 provide the parts outside the CDR3, is DGGITQSPKYLFRKEGQNVTLSCEQNLNHDAMYWYRQDPGQGLRLIYYSQIVNDFQKGDIAEGYSVSREKKESFPLTVTSAQKNPTAFYLCASVSGGTSGSVRDTQYFGPGTRLTVL.

This clonotype occurred many times. This rearrangement joins TRBV6-5 to TRBJ2-1; D is unclear. The CDR3 runs 17 residues. Germline V gene data show CDR1 as MNHEY and CDR2 as SVGAGI. Deletions cut 5 bases from V and 0 bases from J, with 17 bases between. CDR3 protein: CASSPRGLPSSYNEQFF. The CDR3 region has the DNA TGTGCCAGCAGTCCGCGAGGCCTACCTAGCTCCTACAATGAGCAGTTCTTC.

Comments on this clonotype: Germline and junction disagree at one end, which may indicate a read error. The rearrangement joins TRBV24-1 to TRBJ2-1, with 8 positions matching TRBD2. The CDR3 covers 20 residues. The germline V gene has CDR1 KGHDR and CDR2 SFDVKD. CDR3 residues: CATSGLTTGRGLVSIHEQFF. CDR3 DNA: TGTGCCACCAGTGGTTTGACCACAGGGAGGGGACTAGTATCTATCCATGAGCAGTTCTTC.

The chain recombines TRBV19 with TRBJ1-6; 7 bases map to TRBD1. V was clipped by 5 bases and J by 7 bases; unmatched bases: 11. From germline, CDR1 is LNHDA and CDR2 SQIVND (reference sequence). This CDR3 comprises 16 residues. CDR3 protein: CASSYLSGTANSPLHF. The DNA for the CDR3 is TGTGCCAGTAGTTATCTCTCCGGGACAGCCAATTCACCCCTCCACTTT.

This clonotype was counted only a few times. In DNA, the CDR3 is TGTGCCAGCAGCCACCAACACTGGGGAGATACGCAGTATTTT. The encoded protein is CASSHQHWGDTQYF. V gene TRBV7-3 combines with J gene TRBJ2-3; no clear D gene. From germline, CDR1 is SGHTA and CDR2 FQGTGA. The CDR3 spans 14 residues. V was shortened by 5 bases and J by 5 bases, with 14 bases between the two germline ends. Together with reference TRBV7-3 and TRBJ2-3, the CDR3 gives the full variable domain: GAGVSQTPSNKVTEKGKYVELRCDPISGHTALYWYRQSLGQGPEFLIYFQGTGAADDSGLPNDRFFAVRPEGSVSTLKIQRTERGDSAVYLCASSHQHWGDTQYFGPGTRLTVL.

The rearrangement joins TRBV4-2 to TRBJ2-7; D not resolved. Germline assignment: CDR1 LGHNA and CDR2 YNFKEQ. This CDR3 region has 15 residues. Trimming shortened V by 0 bases and J by 4 bases, and 13 bases separated the two germline ends. The CDR3 coding sequence is TGTGCCAGCAGCCAAGAATCAGGCCCAAAGTACGAGCAGTACTTC. It translates to CASSQESGPKYEQYF.

The rearrangement joins TRBV25-1 to TRBJ2-2; possibly TRBD1 for D (6 bases). V lost 4 bases and J 5 bases, leaving 14 bases between the germline ends. The length of the CDR3 is 15 residues. CDR1 is MGHDK, CDR2 SYGVNS, per germline. The CDR3 nucleotides are TGTGCCAGCAGTGCAATAGGAACAGGGACCGGGGAGCTGTTTTTT. This encodes CASSAIGTGTGELFF.

This clonotype is judged medium-sized (0.01 to 0.1%). V gene TRBV25-1 combines with J gene TRBJ1-5; possibly TRBD1 for D (5 bases). The germline V gene has CDR1 MGHDK and CDR2 SYGVNS. V dropped 7 bases and J dropped 0 bases, with 16 bases sitting between them. The CDR3 has 16 residues. Here the CDR3 DNA reads TGTGCCAGCAATAATCAGGGCGCGTATAGCAATCAGCCCCAGCATTTT. Amino acids: CASNNQGAYSNQPQHF.

This clonotype was detected only once. This chain uses TRBV20-1 with TRBJ2-7; weak D call: TRBD2 (6 bases). The CDR3 is 14 residues long. Germline V gives CDR1 DFQATT, CDR2 SNEGSKA (reference sequence). V lost 6 bases and J lost 3, with 18 bases in between. In DNA, the CDR3 is TGCAGTGCCCGGGACTCGCGGAGCGACTACGAGCAGTACTTC. This translates into CSARDSRSDYEQYF.

A note on this clonotype: The junction and the germline gene differ at one end; a read error may be behind it. The chain carries TRBV5-1 and TRBJ2-5; 12 nucleotides line up with TRBD2. The CDR3 runs 15 residues. CDR1 and CDR2 from the germline V gene are SGHRS and YFSETQ. The CDR3 is CASSFSTSGGETQCF. The CDR3 region has the DNA TGCGCCAGCAGCTTCTCGACTAGCGGGGGAGAGACCCAGTGCTTC.